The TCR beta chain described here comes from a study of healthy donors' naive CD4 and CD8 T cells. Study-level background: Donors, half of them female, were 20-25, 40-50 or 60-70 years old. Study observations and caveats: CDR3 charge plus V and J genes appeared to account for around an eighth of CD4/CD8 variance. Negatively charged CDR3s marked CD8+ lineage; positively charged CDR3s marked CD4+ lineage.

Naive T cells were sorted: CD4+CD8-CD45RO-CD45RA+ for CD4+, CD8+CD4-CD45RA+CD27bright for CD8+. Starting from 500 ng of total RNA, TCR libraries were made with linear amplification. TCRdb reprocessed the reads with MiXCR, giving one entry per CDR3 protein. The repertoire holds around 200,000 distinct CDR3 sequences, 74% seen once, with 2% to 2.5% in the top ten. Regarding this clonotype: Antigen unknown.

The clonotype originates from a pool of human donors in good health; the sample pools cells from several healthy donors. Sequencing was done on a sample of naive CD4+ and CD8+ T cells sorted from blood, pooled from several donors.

In nucleotides, the CDR3 is TGCAGTGCTAGAGATCTCCTTAGCGGGTGGTACAATGAGCAGTTCTTC. It yields the protein CSARDLLSGWYNEQFF. This chain uses TRBV20-1 with TRBJ2-1, with TRBD2 matching 7 bases. CDR3 length: 16 residues. Trimming removed 0 bases from V and 4 bases from J; junction bases left unmatched: 9. Germline V CDR1 and CDR2: DFQATT, SNEGSKA (reference sequence).